This TCR beta chain was identified during a study of siplizumab effects on memory and regulatory T cells. Study-level findings and limits: In controls, 26.9% of mappable alloreactive CD4+ clones were Treg-derived on average, versus roughly 74% with siplizumab. The suppressive capacity of proliferating Tregs from siplizumab cultures remained unconfirmed.

Turning to this clone: Its antigen remains unidentified.

Libraries were prepared by immunoSEQ multiplex PCR; TCRdb keeps only in-frame clonotypes and omits some of them. The repertoire holds about 120,000 clones, with about 94% as singletons. CDR1 MGHRA and CDR2 YSYEKL come from the germline V gene. CDR3 length: 15 amino acids. The junction had 2 bases not matched to a gene; V was cut back by 4 bases and J by 2 bases. This sequence joins TRBV4-1 and TRBJ2-6; 7 positions match TRBD1. Sequencing used non-Treg CD4+ T cells sorted from blood. The TCR sequence derives from a human donor in good health. CDR3 amino acids: CASSRTGAGANVLTF. CDR3 in DNA: TGCGCCAGCAGCCGCACAGGGGCTGGGGCCAACGTCCTGACTTTC.